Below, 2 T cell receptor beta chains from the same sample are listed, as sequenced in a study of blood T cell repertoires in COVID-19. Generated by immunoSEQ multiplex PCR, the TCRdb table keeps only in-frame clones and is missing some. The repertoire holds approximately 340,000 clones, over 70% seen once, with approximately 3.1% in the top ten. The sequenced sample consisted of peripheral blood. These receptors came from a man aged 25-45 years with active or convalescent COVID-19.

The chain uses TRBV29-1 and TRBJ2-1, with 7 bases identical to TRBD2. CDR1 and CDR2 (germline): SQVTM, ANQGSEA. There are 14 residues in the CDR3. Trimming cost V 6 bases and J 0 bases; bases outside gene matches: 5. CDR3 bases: TGCAGCGTGGGGGGAGGGCCCTCCTACAATGAGCAGTTCTTC. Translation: CSVGGGPSYNEQFF.

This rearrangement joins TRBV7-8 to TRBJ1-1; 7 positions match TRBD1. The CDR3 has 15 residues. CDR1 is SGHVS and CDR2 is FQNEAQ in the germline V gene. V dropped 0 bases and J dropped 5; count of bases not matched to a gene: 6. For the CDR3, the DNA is TGTGCCAGCAGCTTAGCCGAACAGGGGAGGACTGAAGCTTTCTTT. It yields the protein CASSLAEQGRTEAFF.